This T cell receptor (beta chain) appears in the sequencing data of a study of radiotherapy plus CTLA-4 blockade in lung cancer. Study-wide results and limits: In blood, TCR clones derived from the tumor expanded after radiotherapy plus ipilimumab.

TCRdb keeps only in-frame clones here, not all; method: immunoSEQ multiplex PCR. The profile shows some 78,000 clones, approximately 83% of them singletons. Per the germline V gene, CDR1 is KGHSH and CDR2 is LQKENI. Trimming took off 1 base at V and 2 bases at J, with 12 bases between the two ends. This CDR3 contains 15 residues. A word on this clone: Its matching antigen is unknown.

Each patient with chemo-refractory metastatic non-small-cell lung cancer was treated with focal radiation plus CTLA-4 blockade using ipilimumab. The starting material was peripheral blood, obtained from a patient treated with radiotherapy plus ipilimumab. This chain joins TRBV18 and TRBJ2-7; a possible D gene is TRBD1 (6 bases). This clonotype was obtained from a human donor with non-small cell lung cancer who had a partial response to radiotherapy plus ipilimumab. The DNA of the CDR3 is TGTGCCAGCTCACCACTTACAGGGCGCGCCTACGAGCAGTACGTC. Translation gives CASSPLTGRAYEQYV.